The present T cell receptor (beta chain) was sequenced within a study of Graves' ophthalmopathy and Graves' hyperthyroidism. Turning to the study itself: Before any treatment, peripheral blood was taken at the initial diagnosis.

Physicians reached a diagnosis by relying on clinical symptoms, serum thyroxine, TRAb, thyroid ultrasound and orbital computed tomography. The PBMCs used were ones drawn from 9.5 to 10 ml of fresh peripheral blood. The TCR beta CDR3 regions underwent amplification from RNA transcripts. An initial RT-PCR round employing HTBI primers preceded a second-round multiplex PCR. MiXCR was run by TCRdb on the multiplex PCR reads, yielding one entry per CDR3 protein. Of about 220,000 distinct CDR3 sequences in the sample, around a fifth were seen once. This clonotype was detected many times. The antigen is unknown. Overall study results and limits: A 13-signature model separated ophthalmopathy from stable hyperthyroidism, about 90% sensitivity, about 81% specificity.

V dropped 4 bases and J dropped 4 bases, with 13 bases sitting between them. Germline V lookup: CDR1 MNHEY, CDR2 SMNVEV (reference sequence). The CDR3 runs to 14 residues. The V and J genes are TRBV27 and TRBJ2-5; D possibly corresponds to TRBD1 (6 bases). This receptor was taken from a woman between 50 and 59 years old with Graves' ophthalmopathy. The sequenced sample consisted of peripheral blood. The CDR3 coding sequence is TGTGCCAGCAGTTCATCAGGGGACCGAGAGACCCAGTACTTC. Translation gives CASSSSGDRETQYF.